This section outlines one T cell receptor beta chain sequence together with its context. Antigen specificity is unknown. These data originate in a study of cytomegalovirus exposure and HLA in healthy donors. Whole-study results and caveats: Presence/absence analyses treated sequencing depth as roughly uniform across donors.

The PCR employed 60 Vbeta primers together with 13 Jbeta primers. Clones were sequenced by immunoSEQ multiplex PCR, and TCRdb holds only the in-frame ones, with some missing. The sample lists approximately 110,000 clones, approximately 82% seen once, with around 8.8% in the top ten. This CDR3 has 13 residues. Germline CDR1 is GTSNPN and CDR2 is SVGIG (reference sequence). Trimming took off 1 base at V and 2 bases at J, with 9 bases between the two ends. The V gene is TRBV30, the J gene TRBJ2-7; possibly TRBD2 for D (6 bases). Source material: PBMCs. This clonotype originated in a man in his forties in good health and CMV-seropositive. CDR3 in amino acids: CAWSGGRTYEQYF. CDR3 bases: TGTGCCTGGAGTGGAGGGAGGACCTACGAGCAGTACTTC.